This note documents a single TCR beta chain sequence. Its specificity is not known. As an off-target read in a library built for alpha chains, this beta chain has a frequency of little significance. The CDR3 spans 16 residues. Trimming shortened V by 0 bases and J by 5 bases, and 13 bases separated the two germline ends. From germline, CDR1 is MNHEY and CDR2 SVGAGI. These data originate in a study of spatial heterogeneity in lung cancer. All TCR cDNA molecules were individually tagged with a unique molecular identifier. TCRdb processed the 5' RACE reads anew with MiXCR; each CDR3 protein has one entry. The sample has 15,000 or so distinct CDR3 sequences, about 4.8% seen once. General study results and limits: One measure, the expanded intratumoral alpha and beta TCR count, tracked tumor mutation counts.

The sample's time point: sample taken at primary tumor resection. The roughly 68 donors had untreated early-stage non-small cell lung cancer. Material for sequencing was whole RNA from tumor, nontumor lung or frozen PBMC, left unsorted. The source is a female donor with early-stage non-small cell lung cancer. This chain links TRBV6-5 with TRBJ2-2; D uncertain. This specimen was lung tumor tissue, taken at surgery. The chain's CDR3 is CASSYSYGIGTGELFF. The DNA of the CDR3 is TGTGCCAGCAGTTACTCGTATGGAATCGGAACCGGGGAGCTGTTTTTT.